This is a list of T cell receptor beta chains from one sample in a study of Graves' ophthalmopathy and Graves' hyperthyroidism. MiXCR, run by TCRdb on the multiplex PCR reads, gives a single entry per CDR3 protein. This table has hundreds of thousands of distinct CDR3 sequences, about 38% appearing once. Sequencing was performed on peripheral blood. The receptors here all came from an adult man with Graves' ophthalmopathy. Both conserved end residues are part of each CDR3.

>TRBJ1-5|TRBV4-2
CAWSVNNQPQHF
>TRBJ1-6|TRBV7-8
CASSLVGGVYNSPLHF
>TRBJ1-1|TRBV5-8
CASSLVGADTEAFF
>TRBJ1-6|TRBV9
CASSVDGQGYSPLHF
>TRBJ1-5|TRBV12-3/TRBV12-4
CASSDATGKENQPQHF
>TRBJ2-5|TRBV7-6
CASSRRFRGPTETQYF
>TRBJ2-7|TRBV6-5
CASRGFGYEQYF
>TRBJ2-5|TRBV7-9
CASGLGPAETQYF
>TRBJ1-5|TRBV24-1
CATSTGSNQPQHF
>TRBJ1-1|TRBV11-1
CASSVMDRQRTEAFF
>TRBJ1-2|TRBV29-1
CSVGASGGSYGYTF
>TRBJ1-2|TRBV9
CASSGTDNGYTF
>TRBJ1-2|TRBV2
CASAGGGYTF
>TRBJ2-5|TRBV20-1
CSGGTSQETQYF
>TRBJ2-7|TRBV7-9
CASSPANLRRSEQYF
>TRBJ2-7|TRBV13
CASSLVLRENEQYF
>-|TRBV9
CASSPGGQRGQFF
>TRBJ2-3|TRBV29-1
CSVEGRGGNEQYF
>TRBJ1-5|TRBV19
CASTQGGLNQPQHF
>TRBJ1-2|TRBV29-1
CSVGAVYYGYTF
>TRBJ1-1|TRBV7-9
CASSLGQGDYEAFF
>TRBJ2-7|TRBV25-1
CASRDTYYEQYF
>TRBJ1-3|TRBV6-1
CASERSSSGNTIYF
>TRBJ1-5|TRBV7-9
CAWREGTGVRGNQPQHF
>TRBJ2-7|TRBV11-2
CASSLKGYGLYF
>TRBJ1-4|TRBV15
CATSRDFTATNEKLFF
>TRBJ1-2|TRBV29-1
CSVERRGNYGYTF
>TRBJ2-3|TRBV20-1
CSARDRRGLTDTQYF
>TRBJ2-5|TRBV25-1
CASSEAVKDRGGETQYF
>TRBJ1-1|TRBV5-8
CASSLEFADTEAFF
>-|TRBV10-2
CASGQGSYNEQFF
>TRBJ1-1|TRBV2
CASNGQGATEAFF
>TRBJ1-5|TRBV5-5
CASSQEQGFWSQPQHF
>TRBJ1-4|TRBV2
CASSDGSGANEKLFF
>TRBJ2-7|TRBV10-3
CAISYSRGGSYEQYF
>TRBJ1-4|TRBV15
CATKQGTDEKLFF
>TRBJ2-7|TRBV7-2
CASSLEVF
>TRBJ1-5|TRBV10-3
CAISDPGQEDQPQHF